The 26 T cell receptor beta chains below all came from one sample that was sequenced in a study of T cells after yellow fever vaccination. TCRdb passed the 5' RACE reads through MiXCR, listing each CDR3 protein once. The sample lists tens of thousands of distinct CDR3 sequences; around 7.8% were seen once. The source material was CD8+ T cells sorted from PBMCs, sampled 10 days after the first yellow fever vaccination. The receptors come from a young man who received the YFV17D yellow fever vaccine.

The J gene is TRBJ1-6, the V gene TRBV5-1; no firm D call. Looked up from germline, CDR1 is SGHRS and CDR2 is YFSETQ. The CDR3 is 15 amino acids. Trimming took off 5 bases at V and 6 bases at J, with 15 bases between the two ends. CDR3 nucleotides: TGCGCCAGCAGGACTGTCCCGGCGATTAATTCACCCCTCCACTTT. It codes for CASRTVPAINSPLHF.

This chain links TRBV10-3 with TRBJ1-5; D is undetermined. The CDR3 has 14 amino acids. Germline CDR1 reads ENHRY; CDR2 reads SYGVKD. V was shortened by 1 base and J by 5 bases, with 9 bases between the two germline ends. The CDR3 DNA reads TGTGCCATCAGTGAGTTGGGAGGTGATCAGCCCCAGCATTTT. Translation: CAISELGGDQPQHF.

This clonotype showed up many times. The chain employs TRBV7-9 and TRBJ2-7; 7 bases are shared with TRBD1. CDR3 length: 14 residues. Per germline, CDR1 SEHNR and CDR2 FQNEAQ (reference sequence). V was clipped by 4 bases and J by 5 bases; unmatched bases: 8. The CDR3 DNA sequence: TGTGCCAGCAGCTCCTCGCAAGGGGGCCACGAGCAGTACGTC. As protein: CASSSSQGGHEQYV.

This clonotype has a handful of counts. CDR3 DNA sequence: TGTGCCAGCAGCGTAGCTACGCCACTAGCGGGGGGATACACAGATACGCAGTATTTT. It translates to CASSVATPLAGGYTDTQYF. This chain uses TRBV9 with TRBJ2-3; 12 bases are shared with TRBD2. Germline trimming cut 0 bases from V and 2 bases from J; bases unmatched to any gene: 10. From germline, CDR1 is SGDLS and CDR2 YYNGEE. This CDR3 is 19 amino acids long.

The gene calls are TRBV6-5 and TRBJ2-5; TRBD1 is a possible D gene (6 bases). This CDR3 spans 16 amino acids. With 2 bases removed from V and 2 bases from J, the gap between germline ends came to 15 bases. Germline V gene data show CDR1 as MNHEY and CDR2 as SVGAGI. The DNA of the CDR3 is TGTGCCAGCAGTTACCCCCAGGGGATACTGCAAGAGACCCAGTACTTC. It yields the protein CASSYPQGILQETQYF.

In its sample, this clonotype was seen a few times. This chain connects TRBV11-2 to TRBJ2-4, with D maybe TRBD2 (6 bases). The CDR3 is made up of 17 amino acids. The V end lost 0 bases, the J end lost 8 bases, and 20 bases lay between the germline ends. Per the germline V gene, CDR1 is SGHAT and CDR2 is FQNNGV. This CDR3 reads CASSLDVTSRYGYIQYF. As DNA, the CDR3 is TGTGCCAGCAGCTTAGATGTAACTAGCCGGTACGGATACATTCAGTACTTC.

Only a few counts were recorded for this clonotype. The genes are TRBV5-1 and TRBJ1-2; 10 nucleotides match TRBD1. This CDR3 spans 15 amino acids. V lost 0 bases, J lost 6 bases, and 5 bases stayed unmatched. Germline-derived CDR1 and CDR2 are SGHRS and YFSETQ. The CDR3 sequence is CASSLAGTGVDGYTF. In nucleotides, the CDR3 is TGCGCCAGCAGCTTGGCCGGGACAGGGGTGGATGGCTACACCTTC.

This clonotype was seen at least ten times. The rearrangement uses TRBV7-9 and TRBJ1-5; D uncertain. Germline CDR1 reads SEHNR; CDR2 reads FQNEAQ (reference sequence). The CDR3 covers 14 residues. Trimming removed 4 bases from V and 1 base from J, with 8 bases in between. In nucleotides, the CDR3 is TGTGCCAGCAGCTCCATCAGGAGCAATCAGCCCCAGCATTTT. Its translation: CASSSIRSNQPQHF.

This clonotype was counted ten times or more. The V and J genes are TRBV4-1 and TRBJ2-5; D ambiguous. With 4 bases removed from V and 2 bases from J, the gap between germline ends came to 14 bases. Germline CDR1 and CDR2: MGHRA and YSYEKL. The CDR3 spans 15 residues. Written as DNA, the CDR3 is TGCGCCAGCAGCCTTCGACTCGGGTCTCAAGAGACCCAGTACTTC. Translation gives CASSLRLGSQETQYF.

This clonotype was detected ten times or more. J is TRBJ1-2 and V is TRBV7-9; a possible D gene is TRBD1 (6 bases). CDR1 and CDR2 (germline): SEHNR, FQNEAQ (reference sequence). CDR3 size: 15 residues. V lost 4 bases, J lost 5 bases, and 17 bases lay in between. The CDR3 nucleotides are TGTGCCAGCAGCTCATTGGCGGGGGCTGATTATGGCTACACCTTC. Translated, it gives CASSSLAGADYGYTF.

This clonotype turned up a few times. The V gene is TRBV19, the J gene TRBJ1-1, with TRBD1 matching 7 bases. The CDR3 is 15 residues long. CDR1 and CDR2 from the germline V gene are LNHDA and SQIVND (reference sequence). V lost 1 base, J lost 3 bases, and 5 bases stayed unmatched. As DNA, the CDR3 is TGTGCCAGTAGTATAGCCCGAGACAGGGACACTGAAGCTTTCTTT. Translation: CASSIARDRDTEAFF.

V usage is TRBV5-1 and J usage is TRBJ1-1, with D perhaps matching TRBD1 (6 bases). Germline CDR1 SGHRS, CDR2 YFSETQ. The CDR3 has 15 amino acids. V was cut by 4 bases and J by 0 bases, with 13 bases left in between. CDR3: CASSLARGMNTEAFF. The DNA for the CDR3 is TGCGCCAGCAGCCTGGCCAGGGGCATGAACACTGAAGCTTTCTTT.

In this sample, this clonotype turned up many times. A read error may produce the germline difference seen at one junction end. The chain employs TRBV7-8 and TRBJ2-1, with D unresolved. Germline V gene lookup returns CDR1 SGHVS and CDR2 FQNEAQ. The CDR3 sequence is 14 residues long. CDR3 coding DNA: TGTGCCAGCAGCTTTGGAACCGCCTACAGTGAGCAGTTCTTC. Translated: CASSFGTAYSEQFF. The complete variable domain, with remaining parts taken from reference TRBV7-8 and TRBJ2-1, reads GAGVSQSPRYKVAKRGQDVALRCDPISGHVSLFWYQQALGQGPEFLTYFQNEAQLDKSGLPSDRFFAERPEGSVSTLKIQRTQQEDSAVYLCASSFGTAYSEQFFGPGTRLTVL.

This clonotype turned up a few times. The chain recombines TRBV10-3 with TRBJ2-1; perhaps TRBD2 as D (5 bases). The CDR3 consists of 14 residues. Trimming shortened V by 6 bases and J by 6 bases, and 15 bases separated the two germline ends. The germline CDR1 and CDR2 sequences are ENHRY and SYGVKD. The CDR3, as DNA: TGTGCCATCAGCCCCGAGGGCCGCTGCAATGAGCAGTTCTTC. Protein sequence: CAISPEGRCNEQFF.

There are a few counts of this clonotype. The rearrangement uses TRBV21-1 and TRBJ1-1. TRBV21-1 is noted as a pseudogene. The CDR3 spans 17 residues. The CDR3 DNA reads as TGTGCCAGCAGCAAAGGGGTAGATATACCCCGCTACCCTGAAGCTTTCTTT. Its translation: CASSKGVDIPRYPEAFF.

This clonotype was found many times. V usage is TRBV6-1 and J usage is TRBJ2-1, with 8 bases that match TRBD1. The CDR3 loop spans 15 amino acids. CDR1 is MNHNS and CDR2 is SASEGT in the germline V gene. With V trimmed by 6 bases and J by 4 bases, 8 bases remained unmatched. Written as DNA, the CDR3 is TGTGCCAGCAGGCGCGGGACAGGAGGATACAATGAGCAGTTCTTC. Its translation: CASRRGTGGYNEQFF.

This chain connects TRBV12-3 or TRBV12-4 to TRBJ1-2; D is possibly TRBD1 (6 bases). V was trimmed by 5 bases and J by 7 bases, leaving 14 bases between them. This CDR3 has 13 residues. DNA for the CDR3: TGTGCCAGCAGTCTGTTGGGGGCGGCTGGCTACACCTTC. Its translation is CASSLLGAAGYTF.

Judged by abundance, this clonotype is medium-sized. The rearrangement uses TRBV12-3 or TRBV12-4 and TRBJ2-1; 8 bases align to TRBD2. The ends lost 3 bases at V and 4 bases at J; junction bases unmatched: 2. The CDR3 sequence is 14 residues long. The CDR3 is CASSLGGGYNEQFF. CDR3 coding DNA: TGTGCCAGCAGTTTGGGCGGGGGGTACAATGAGCAGTTCTTC.

V is TRBV7-2 and J is TRBJ2-3; tentatively, D is TRBD2 (6 bases). With 1 base removed from V and 0 bases from J, the gap between germline ends came to 11 bases. The CDR3 is 16 amino acids. The V gene's germline CDR1 is SGHTA and CDR2 FQGNSA. CDR3 protein: CASSLDRDSSTDTQYF. The CDR3 DNA sequence: TGTGCCAGCAGCTTAGACCGGGACTCCAGCACAGATACGCAGTATTTT.

The rearrangement links TRBV6-5 to TRBJ1-6; D uncertain. The ends were cut back, 0 bases at V and 9 bases at J, with 9 bases in the middle. The CDR3 sequence is 14 residues long. Germline V gene data show CDR1 as MNHEY and CDR2 as SVGAGI. The chain's CDR3 is CASSYSGSGSPLHF. In DNA form, the CDR3 reads TGTGCCAGCAGTTACTCGGGTAGCGGTTCACCCCTCCACTTT.

This clonotype was counted a few times. J is TRBJ2-5 and V is TRBV7-2; 8 positions match TRBD1. The germline V gene has CDR1 SGHTA and CDR2 FQGNSA. V lost 5 bases, J lost 6 bases, and 2 bases stayed unmatched. The CDR3 runs to 12 residues. CDR3 loop: CASSLRGQTQYF. CDR3 DNA: TGTGCCAGCAGCCTCAGGGGGCAGACCCAGTACTTC.

This clonotype was detected many times. The chain combines TRBV4-1 with TRBJ2-3, with D possibly being TRBD1 (7 bases). Germline assignment: CDR1 MGHRA and CDR2 YSYEKL. V was trimmed by 5 bases and J by 4 bases, leaving 25 bases between them. The CDR3 loop spans 18 amino acids. CDR3 DNA sequence: TGCGCCAGCAGCGACAGTGTCAGGGGGACTTGGATTTCAGATACGCAGTATTTT. Translation gives CASSDSVRGTWISDTQYF.

This clonotype was recorded a few times. The rearrangement links TRBV5-4 to TRBJ2-2; 11 nucleotides line up with TRBD2. CDR1 SGHNT and CDR2 YYREEE come from the germline V gene (reference sequence). V was clipped by 3 bases and J by 5 bases; unmatched bases: 0. The CDR3 loop spans 14 amino acids. This chain's CDR3 is CASSWTSGTGELFF. The CDR3 nucleotides are TGTGCCAGCAGCTGGACTAGCGGGACCGGGGAGCTGTTTTTT. The whole variable domain, remainder taken from reference TRBV5-4 and TRBJ2-2, is ETGVTQSPTHLIKTRGQQVTLRCSSQSGHNTVSWYQQALGQGPQFIFQYYREEENGRGNFPPRFSGLQFPNYSSELNVNALELDDSALYLCASSWTSGTGELFFGEGSRLTVL.

As concerns this clonotype: This sequence may be a read error, since a much larger clone differs from it by one base. V usage is TRBV7-8 and J usage is TRBJ2-3; D gene uncertain. The CDR3 has 14 residues. V dropped 0 bases and J dropped 5 bases, with 9 bases sitting between them. The germline gives CDR1 SGHVS, CDR2 FQNEAQ. The CDR3 nucleotides read TGTGCCAGCAGCTTAGCTAGTGTAGAAGATACGCAGTATTTT. Residues: CASSLASVEDTQYF.

This clonotype was detected a few times. The chain employs TRBV12-3 or TRBV12-4 and TRBJ2-7, with D hard to call. V lost 3 bases and J 0 bases, leaving 12 bases between the germline ends. The CDR3 is 15 residues long. The CDR3 here is CASSFGSFGSYEQYF. In DNA form, the CDR3 reads TGTGCCAGCAGTTTCGGCTCTTTCGGCTCCTACGAGCAGTACTTC.

This clonotype was detected a few times. This chain links TRBV5-4 with TRBJ2-1; the D gene is possibly TRBD2 (6 bases). Per the germline V gene, CDR1 is SGHNT and CDR2 is YYREEE (reference sequence). The germline V and J ends were trimmed by 9 bases and 0 bases, with 10 bases remaining between them. This CDR3 is built from 13 residues. For the CDR3, the DNA is TGTGCCACTGCCGGGAGCTCCTACAATGAGCAGTTCTTC. Translation: CATAGSSYNEQFF.